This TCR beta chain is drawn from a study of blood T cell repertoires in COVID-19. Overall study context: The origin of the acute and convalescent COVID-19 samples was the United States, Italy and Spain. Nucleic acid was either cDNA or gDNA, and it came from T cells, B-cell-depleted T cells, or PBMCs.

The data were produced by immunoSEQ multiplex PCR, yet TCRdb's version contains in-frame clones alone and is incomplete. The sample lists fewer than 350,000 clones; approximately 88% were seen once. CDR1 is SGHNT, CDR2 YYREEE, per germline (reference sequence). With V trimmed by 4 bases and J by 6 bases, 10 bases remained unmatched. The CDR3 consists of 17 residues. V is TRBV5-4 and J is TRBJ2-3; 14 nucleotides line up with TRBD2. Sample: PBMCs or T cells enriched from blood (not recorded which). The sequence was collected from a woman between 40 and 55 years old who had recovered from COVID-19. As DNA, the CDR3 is TGTGCCAGCAGCAATAAACGACTAGCGGGAGGGCTCGATACGCAGTATTTT. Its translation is CASSNKRLAGGLDTQYF.